One sample yielded the 29 T cell receptor beta chains listed below, sequenced in a study of blood T cell repertoires in COVID-19. Libraries were prepared by immunoSEQ multiplex PCR; TCRdb keeps only in-frame clonotypes and omits some of them. The sample comprises roughly 380,000 clones, 81% of which are singletons, and around 1.1% rests with the top ten. Material for sequencing was peripheral blood. Receptors originate from a human donor with acute or convalescent COVID-19. The donor label of this sample is uncertain.

The rearrangement links TRBV7-7 to TRBJ2-7, with 11 bases fitting TRBD2. Germline CDR1 and CDR2: SSHAT and FNYEAQ (reference sequence). The CDR3 loop spans 17 amino acids. The V and J ends lost 2 bases and 3 bases, in that order; junction bases with no gene match: 9. CDR3 DNA sequence: TGTGCCAGCAGCTTACTAGCGGGAGGAGCCCCGGACTACGAGCAGTACTTC. This encodes CASSLLAGGAPDYEQYF.

With regard to this clone: The same CDR3 is also encoded by other DNA sequences in this sample. The chain joins TRBV19 to TRBJ1-5; 8 nucleotides line up with TRBD1. V gave up 6 bases and J gave up 5 bases; unmatched junction bases: 3. The CDR3 extends over 13 amino acids. Looked up from germline, CDR1 is LNHDA and CDR2 is SQIVND (reference sequence). The CDR3 here is CASSTGGDQPQHF. In DNA, the CDR3 is TGTGCCAGTAGCACAGGGGGTGATCAGCCCCAGCATTTT.

V usage is TRBV6-5 and J usage is TRBJ1-1, with 9 positions matching TRBD1. The V and J ends lost 5 bases and 5 bases, in that order; junction bases with no gene match: 9. The germline V gene has CDR1 MNHEY and CDR2 SVGAGI. This CDR3 region has 15 residues. CDR3 nucleotide sequence: TGTGCCAGCAGTCCGGGGACAGGGAGGAGAACTGAAGCTTTCTTT. Its translation is CASSPGTGRRTEAFF.

This chain uses TRBV5-6 with TRBJ1-3; D may be TRBD1 (5 bases). Germline CDR1 SGHDT, CDR2 YYEEEE. The CDR3 loop spans 15 amino acids. V was shortened by 1 base and J by 1 base, with 9 bases between the two germline ends. The CDR3 spells CASSLLGDSGNTIYF. Here the CDR3 DNA reads TGTGCCAGCAGCTTGTTAGGGGATTCTGGAAACACCATATATTTT.

The chain uses TRBV18 and TRBJ1-2; 7 nucleotides agree with TRBD1. Looked up from germline, CDR1 is KGHSH and CDR2 is LQKENI. The CDR3 runs 13 residues. V shed 0 bases, J shed 8 bases, and the junction held 3 bases outside the gene matches. The DNA of the CDR3 is TGTGCCAGCTCACCACCGACAGGGCAAGGCTACACCTTC. Amino acids: CASSPPTGQGYTF.

This chain connects TRBV19 to TRBJ2-3, with 9 nucleotides matching TRBD1. The J segment lost 1 base and the V segment lost 10 bases, leaving 9 bases of the junction unmatched. Germline CDR1 and CDR2: LNHDA and SQIVND (reference sequence). The length of the CDR3 is 15 residues. The CDR3 loop reads CATKTGGAGTDTQYF. In DNA, the CDR3 is TGTGCCACCAAGACAGGGGGGGCCGGCACAGATACGCAGTATTTT.

The chain is built from TRBV5-1 and TRBJ1-1; a weak D match, TRBD1 (5 bases). The length of the CDR3 is 15 residues. Germline V gives CDR1 SGHRS, CDR2 YFSETQ. Trimming took off 0 bases at V and 4 bases at J, with 13 bases between the two ends. This CDR3 reads CASSLVGQGGTEAFF. CDR3 DNA: TGCGCCAGCAGCTTGGTGGGGCAGGGAGGCACTGAAGCTTTCTTT.

This chain uses TRBV28 with TRBJ2-1, with TRBD2 matching over 15 bases. The CDR3 totals 17 residues. Looked up from germline, CDR1 is MDHEN and CDR2 is SYDVKM. Trimming took 5 bases from V and 7 from J; bases not matched to a gene: 9. The CDR3 nucleotides read TGTGCCAGCAGTACCTGGACTAGCGGGGGGGCTTTTAATGAGCAGTTCTTC. Its translation is CASSTWTSGGAFNEQFF.

The CDR3 is CASSRTSSYEQYF. DNA of the CDR3: TGTGCCAGCAGCCGAACGAGCTCCTACGAGCAGTACTTC. The V call is TRBV4-2, the J call TRBJ2-7, with D unclear. CDR3 size: 13 residues. V lost 4 bases and J lost 0, with 7 bases in between. Germline values: CDR1 LGHNA, CDR2 YNFKEQ.

Of note for this clone: The sample carries other DNA sequences with the same CDR3. V is TRBV6-5 and J is TRBJ1-2, with TRBD1 identical over 7 bases. Germline trimming cut 5 bases from V and 2 bases from J; bases unmatched to any gene: 2. Germline loops: CDR1 MNHEY, CDR2 SVGAGI. The CDR3 extends over 13 amino acids. CDR3: CASSRQGNYGYTF. The CDR3, as DNA: TGTGCCAGCAGTCGACAGGGCAACTATGGCTACACCTTC.

This chain connects TRBV4-2 to TRBJ2-1; 8 bases agree with TRBD2. Trimming at V came to 0 bases and at J to 7 bases, leaving 14 bases not matched to a gene. This CDR3 is 18 amino acids long. In germline, CDR1 is LGHNA, CDR2 YNFKEQ. The CDR3: CASSQDRAGVYLGNEQFF. The CDR3 coding sequence is TGTGCCAGCAGCCAAGATCGAGCGGGGGTTTACTTGGGGAATGAGCAGTTCTTC.

This clone was counted only a few times. The chain is built from TRBV4-1 and TRBJ1-6, with 7 bases matching TRBD1. With 4 bases clipped from V and 10 bases from J, the junction kept 7 bases outside the gene matches. The CDR3 has 14 amino acids. Looked up from germline, CDR1 is MGHRA and CDR2 is YSYEKL. CDR3 bases: TGCGCCAGCAGCCTGGGACAGACGGGATCACCCCTCCACTTT. Its translation: CASSLGQTGSPLHF.

The V gene is TRBV27, the J gene TRBJ1-5; TRBD1 agrees at 10 bases. Germline assignment: CDR1 MNHEY and CDR2 SMNVEV (reference sequence). The CDR3 totals 17 residues. Trimming at V came to 10 bases and at J to 0 bases, leaving 12 bases not matched to a gene. CDR3 sequence (DNA): TGTGCCACAAGAGGGACAGGGGTGAAGGATAGCAATCAGCCCCAGCATTTT. The encoded protein is CATRGTGVKDSNQPQHF.

V gene TRBV29-1 combines with J gene TRBJ1-1; D not resolved. The CDR3 has 9 amino acids. V was cut by 6 bases and J by 3 bases, with 2 bases left in between. Germline CDR1 and CDR2: SQVTM and ANQGSEA. The CDR3 reads CSVDTEAFF. Written as DNA, the CDR3 is TGCAGCGTCGACACTGAAGCTTTCTTT.

The J gene is TRBJ2-4, the V gene TRBV18, with TRBD1 matching 9 bases. J was trimmed by 2 bases and V by 5 bases; bases with no gene match: 4. The CDR3 is 15 amino acids. Germline V CDR1 and CDR2: KGHSH, LQKENI. CDR3 bases: TGTGCCAGCTCAGCGACAGGGGGTTCCAAAAACATTCAGTACTTC. Amino acids: CASSATGGSKNIQYF. Variable domain in full (rest from reference TRBV18 and TRBJ2-4): NAGVMQNPRHLVRRRGQEARLRCSPMKGHSHVYWYRQLPEEGLKFMVYLQKENIIDESGMPKERFSAEFPKEGPSILRIQQVVRGDSAAYFCASSATGGSKNIQYFGAGTRLSVL.

The J gene is TRBJ1-1, the V gene TRBV15, with no clear D. CDR1 LNHNV and CDR2 YYDKDF come from the germline V gene (reference sequence). The CDR3 length is 13 residues. V was pared by 4 bases and J by 1 base, with 7 bases between. CDR3 protein: CATSKSGNTEAFF. The DNA of the CDR3 is TGTGCCACCAGCAAGTCAGGGAACACTGAAGCTTTCTTT.

V gene TRBV28 combines with J gene TRBJ1-1; TRBD1 is a possible D gene (5 bases). Germline-derived CDR1 and CDR2 are MDHEN and SYDVKM. Trimming pared 3 bases from V and 4 bases from J, leaving 12 bases between. CDR3 length: 14 residues. CDR3 bases: TGTGCCAGCAGTTTCGGCAGGGTGTCCACTGAAGCTTTCTTT. Translation: CASSFGRVSTEAFF.

The gene calls are TRBV19 and TRBJ1-1; possible D gene TRBD1, 6 bases. This CDR3 spans 15 amino acids. Trimming cost V 3 bases and J 4 bases, with 15 bases left between them. Germline V lookup: CDR1 LNHDA, CDR2 SQIVND (reference sequence). CDR3 nucleotides: TGTGCCAGTAGTATTGGGCGGGGGGCAGGCACTGAAGCTTTCTTT. Its translation: CASSIGRGAGTEAFF.

V gene TRBV2 combines with J gene TRBJ1-1; D perhaps matches TRBD1 (5 bases). The V end was cut by 3 bases, the J end by 4 bases, with 9 bases between. The CDR3 totals 13 residues. Germline CDR1 and CDR2: SNHLY and FYNNEI. CDR3 bases: TGTGCCAGCAGTGAGACAAGGGGCACTGAAGCTTTCTTT. This sequence encodes CASSETRGTEAFF.

The chain links TRBV15 to TRBJ2-1, with 11 positions matching TRBD2. This CDR3 region has 17 residues. The germline V gene has CDR1 LNHNV and CDR2 YYDKDF (reference sequence). With V trimmed by 0 bases and J by 5 bases, 6 bases remained unmatched. The CDR3 spells CATSRDPPGLADNEQFF. CDR3 bases: TGTGCCACCAGCAGAGATCCCCCGGGACTAGCGGACAATGAGCAGTTCTTC.

This clone was seen once. V is TRBV5-1 and J is TRBJ2-2, with a tentative D call TRBD1 (6 bases). With 4 bases removed from V and 4 bases from J, the gap between germline ends came to 11 bases. CDR3 length: 14 amino acids. CDR1 and CDR2 (germline): SGHRS, YFSETQ. CDR3 sequence (DNA): TGCGCCAGCAGCCGCCAAGGGGGCACCGGGGAGCTGTTTTTT. Translation gives CASSRQGGTGELFF.

The chain is built from TRBV12-3 or TRBV12-4 and TRBJ1-2; 7 bases align to TRBD1. V lost 6 bases to trimming and J lost 8 bases; unmatched junction nucleotides: 9. The CDR3 is 13 residues long. The CDR3 here is CASRPDRLQGYTF. The CDR3 DNA reads TGTGCCAGCAGACCGGACAGGCTCCAGGGCTACACCTTC.

The chain couples TRBV7-8 to TRBJ1-2; 9 bases agree with TRBD1. Trimming cost V 5 bases and J 5 bases; bases outside gene matches: 3. The CDR3 runs to 13 residues. Per germline, CDR1 SGHVS and CDR2 FQNEAQ. CDR3 nucleotide sequence: TGTGCCAGCAGCCGGGACAGGGAGTATGGCTACACCTTC. Translation gives CASSRDREYGYTF.

The chain couples TRBV19 to TRBJ1-6; 7 nucleotides line up with TRBD1. With V trimmed by 5 bases and J by 4 bases, 2 bases remained unmatched. The CDR3 has 14 residues. CDR1 is LNHDA, CDR2 SQIVND, per germline (reference sequence). CDR3 sequence reads: CASSVQGYNSPLHF. CDR3 in DNA: TGTGCCAGTAGTGTACAGGGGTATAATTCACCCCTCCACTTT.

The J gene is TRBJ2-1, the V gene TRBV2, with 8 positions matching TRBD2. The CDR3 totals 16 residues. Germline values: CDR1 SNHLY, CDR2 FYNNEI. J was trimmed by 4 bases and V by 4 bases; bases with no gene match: 9. The CDR3: CASSGPRGGSYNEQFF. The DNA of the CDR3 is TGTGCCAGCAGTGGCCCCCGCGGGGGGTCATACAATGAGCAGTTCTTC.

The rearrangement links TRBV27 to TRBJ2-7; the match to TRBD1 covers 10 bases. Trimming took 10 bases from V and 3 from J; bases not matched to a gene: 12. Germline values: CDR1 MNHEY, CDR2 SMNVEV (reference sequence). The CDR3 extends over 15 amino acids. DNA for the CDR3: TGTGCCACCCGCTTTCTGGGACAGGGGATCTACGAGCAGTACTTC. This codes for CATRFLGQGIYEQYF.

The chain has TRBV18 and TRBJ1-2; D call uncertain. The CDR3 is made up of 14 amino acids. V gave up 3 bases and J gave up 7 bases, with 15 bases separating them. Germline CDR1 KGHSH, CDR2 LQKENI. Written as DNA, the CDR3 is TGTGCCAGCTCACCGACACCTTCCGGTGGTGGCTACACCTTC. It yields the protein CASSPTPSGGGYTF.

The chain uses TRBV18 and TRBJ2-5, with TRBD1 matching over 7 bases. There are 14 residues in the CDR3. The V segment lost 5 bases and the J segment 4 bases; nucleotides outside the gene matches: 7. Germline V lookup: CDR1 KGHSH, CDR2 LQKENI. The CDR3 sequence: CASSSTGLRETQYF. CDR3 DNA sequence: TGTGCCAGCTCATCGACAGGGTTAAGAGAGACCCAGTACTTC.

This chain uses TRBV7-7 with TRBJ2-1, with D unclear. Germline-derived CDR1 and CDR2 are SSHAT and FNYEAQ (reference sequence). V was trimmed by 5 bases and J by 1 base, leaving 9 bases between them. This CDR3 has 14 residues. The CDR3 nucleotides are TGTGCCAGCAGCCCCGCTAGTTCCTACAATGAGCAGTTCTTC. It is translated as CASSPASSYNEQFF.